The 27 T cell receptor beta chains listed next were all sequenced from one sample in a study of OX40 agonist ivuxolimab in advanced cancers. Produced via immunoSEQ multiplex PCR; TCRdb's table is partial and in-frame only. The top ten hold over 0.55% of the sample, which has some 80,000 clones, more than 90% seen once. The sequenced sample was CD4+ or CD8+ T cells sorted from blood, obtained in a trial of the OX40 agonist ivuxolimab. The receptors derive from an adult with an advanced solid tumor such as melanoma, head and neck, liver or kidney cancer.

The chain employs TRBV5-1 and TRBJ1-2, with a tentative D call TRBD1 (6 bases). Looked up from germline, CDR1 is SGHRS and CDR2 is YFSETQ. The CDR3 runs 14 residues. Trimming left V 0 bases short and J 7 bases short, with 13 bases between. The CDR3 DNA is TGCGCCAGCAGCTTGGGGTCAGGGGTAATTGGCTACACCTTC. Its translation: CASSLGSGVIGYTF.

The gene calls are TRBV29-1 and TRBJ2-6; TRBD1 agrees at 7 bases. The CDR3 extends over 15 amino acids. Trimming took 6 bases from V and 1 from J; bases not matched to a gene: 6. The germline V gene encodes CDR1 SQVTM and CDR2 ANQGSEA. CDR3: CSVVTGLSGANVLTF. CDR3 sequence (DNA): TGCAGCGTAGTGACAGGGCTTTCTGGGGCCAACGTCCTGACTTTC.

The J gene is TRBJ2-1, the V gene TRBV11-2; D possibly uses TRBD1 or TRBD2 (5 bases each). The CDR3 extends over 14 amino acids. CDR1 SGHAT and CDR2 FQNNGV come from the germline V gene. V was trimmed by 2 bases and J by 6 bases, leaving 11 bases between them. CDR3 in amino acids: CASSLSGAVNEQFF. CDR3 coding DNA: TGTGCCAGCAGCTTATCCGGGGCAGTCAATGAGCAGTTCTTC.

V gene TRBV6-4 combines with J gene TRBJ1-5; 10 bases agree with TRBD1. Per germline, CDR1 MRHNA and CDR2 SNTAGT. The CDR3 contains 15 residues. J gave up 5 bases and V 6 bases, and 7 bases lay outside the gene matches. For the CDR3, the DNA is TGTGCCAGCAGCACCCGGGACAGGGGACATCAGCCCCAGCATTTT. Amino acids: CASSTRDRGHQPQHF.

J is TRBJ1-3 and V is TRBV5-1, with D perhaps TRBD1 (5 bases). The germline V gene has CDR1 SGHRS and CDR2 YFSETQ. The CDR3 length is 16 residues. Trimming removed 0 bases from V and 2 bases from J, with 12 bases in between. CDR3 nucleotides: TGCGCCAGCAGCTTGGTAGGGACTGCTCCTGGAAACACCATATATTTT. Its translation: CASSLVGTAPGNTIYF.

A few counts support this clone. This chain connects TRBV7-9 to TRBJ1-2, with 7 bases that match TRBD1. V lost 1 base to trimming and J lost 0 bases; unmatched junction nucleotides: 2. The CDR3 has 15 amino acids. Per germline, CDR1 SEHNR and CDR2 FQNEAQ (reference sequence). CDR3 loop: CASSLGDRANYGYTF. The CDR3 region has the DNA TGTGCCAGCAGCTTAGGGGACAGAGCTAACTATGGCTACACCTTC.

The chain has TRBV5-1 and TRBJ1-4; D is undetermined. V lost 0 bases, J lost 7 bases, and 10 bases lay in between. This CDR3 comprises 14 residues. CDR1 and CDR2 from the germline V gene are SGHRS and YFSETQ. In nucleotides, the CDR3 is TGCGCCAGCAGCTTGGCCTGGGGATTTGAAAAACTGTTTTTT. The encoded protein is CASSLAWGFEKLFF.

This chain links TRBV2 with TRBJ2-1, with D possibly TRBD1 on 6 matching bases. The V end was cut by 6 bases, the J end by 5 bases, with 11 bases between. CDR1 SNHLY and CDR2 FYNNEI come from the germline V gene. The CDR3 covers 13 residues. CDR3 sequence reads: CASRLGQNNEQFF. In nucleotides, the CDR3 is TGTGCCAGCAGACTCGGACAGAACAATGAGCAGTTCTTC.

The chain links TRBV30 to TRBJ1-6, with D possibly being TRBD1 (5 bases). V lost 2 bases and J lost 8, with 13 bases in between. Germline CDR1 is GTSNPN and CDR2 is SVGIG (reference sequence). The CDR3 consists of 14 residues. The CDR3 nucleotides are TGTGCCTGGAGTCTGGGACGGAGGGATTCACCCCTCCACTTT. It yields the protein CAWSLGRRDSPLHF.

This clone came up once. This sequence joins TRBV10-3 and TRBJ2-5, with 9 bases fitting TRBD2. CDR1 and CDR2 from the germline V gene are ENHRY and SYGVKD. This CDR3 is 14 amino acids long. The junction had 3 bases not matched to a gene; V was cut back by 2 bases and J by 5 bases. CDR3 nucleotides: TGTGCCATCAGTGAGACTGGGACTAGCGAGACCCAGTACTTC. This translates into CAISETGTSETQYF.

This clone has a handful of counts. The rearrangement joins TRBV10-3 to TRBJ2-1; D is uncertain. The germline V gene encodes CDR1 ENHRY and CDR2 SYGVKD. This CDR3 contains 11 residues. V lost 4 bases and J lost 3, with 1 base in between. The CDR3 region is CAISGYNEQFF. CDR3 coding DNA: TGTGCCATCAGTGGCTACAATGAGCAGTTCTTC.

The chain employs TRBV2 and TRBJ2-3; maybe TRBD2 (7 bases). V lost 11 bases to trimming and J lost 7 bases, with 22 bases between them. This CDR3 spans 14 amino acids. In germline, CDR1 is SNHLY, CDR2 FYNNEI. This CDR3 reads CAGTEGGQLNTQYF. DNA of the CDR3: TGTGCCGGAACCGAGGGGGGGCAGCTAAATACGCAGTATTTT.

Points on this clone: One junction end disagrees with the germline gene, perhaps due to a read error. The sample holds other DNA sequences that translate to the same CDR3. This rearrangement joins TRBV13 to TRBJ2-7; TRBD2 matches at 8 bases. The germline V gene encodes CDR1 PRHDT and CDR2 FYEKMQ (reference sequence). This CDR3 is built from 15 residues. CDR3 sequence (DNA): TGTGCCAGCAGCCCCGGGGGGGCGAGGTCCTACGAGCAGTATTTC. This codes for CASSPGGARSYEQYF. The full variable domain, rest sourced from reference TRBV13 and TRBJ2-7, is AAGVIQSPRHLIKEKRETATLKCYPIPRHDTVYWYQQGPGQDPQFLISFYEKMQSDKGSIPDRFSAQQFSDYHSELNMSSLELGDSALYFCASSPGGARSYEQYFGPGTRLTVT.

V is TRBV11-2 and J is TRBJ2-1, with D possibly being TRBD2 (6 bases). CDR1 is SGHAT, CDR2 FQNNGV, per germline. Trimming shortened V by 3 bases and J by 10 bases, and 7 bases separated the two germline ends. The CDR3 is made up of 11 amino acids. The CDR3 loop is CASSFGGEQFF. The CDR3 DNA follows: TGTGCCAGCAGCTTTGGGGGGGAGCAGTTCTTC.

The chain employs TRBV19 and TRBJ2-1; 9 nucleotides match TRBD2. CDR1 and CDR2 from the germline V gene are LNHDA and SQIVND (reference sequence). The J segment lost 7 bases and the V segment lost 0 bases, leaving 4 bases of the junction unmatched. The CDR3 sequence is 15 residues long. CDR3 protein: CASSIDGTSYNEQFF. The CDR3 nucleotides read TGTGCCAGTAGTATAGACGGGACTAGCTATAATGAGCAGTTCTTC.

This chain uses TRBV5-1 with TRBJ2-5; 8 bases fit TRBD2. This CDR3 spans 15 amino acids. V was pared by 4 bases and J by 4 bases, with 9 bases of the junction left unmatched. Germline loops: CDR1 SGHRS, CDR2 YFSETQ. CDR3 region: CASSNTGTRVETQYF. The DNA of the CDR3 is TGCGCCAGCAGCAATACCGGGACTAGGGTAGAGACCCAGTACTTC.

The rearrangement joins TRBV5-4 to TRBJ1-2; TRBD1 matches at 7 bases. The germline V gene encodes CDR1 SGHNT and CDR2 YYREEE (reference sequence). This CDR3 contains 15 residues. V gave up 4 bases and J gave up 4 bases; unmatched junction bases: 10. DNA of the CDR3: TGTGCCAGCAGCACCAAACCGGGACAGCTCTATGGCTACACCTTC. This codes for CASSTKPGQLYGYTF.

There are a few counts of this clone. This sequence joins TRBV27 and TRBJ2-7; no firm D call. The CDR3 loop spans 13 amino acids. CDR1 and CDR2 from the germline V gene are MNHEY and SMNVEV (reference sequence). V lost 2 bases to trimming and J lost 5 bases, with 10 bases between them. CDR3 bases: TGTGCCAGCAGTTTAAAGGCCCAGCACGAGCAGTACTTC. Protein product: CASSLKAQHEQYF.

The CDR3 here is CASSQVSPKNIQYF. CDR3 sequence (DNA): TGCGCCAGCAGCCAAGTTTCCCCTAAAAACATTCAGTACTTC. The chain is built from TRBV4-1 and TRBJ2-4; D unclear. The V and J ends lost 1 base and 4 bases respectively, with 8 bases between them. The CDR3 contains 14 residues. Germline lookup yields CDR1 MGHRA and CDR2 YSYEKL.

The chain has TRBV2 and TRBJ1-4, with D perhaps matching TRBD1 (6 bases). CDR3 size: 12 residues. In germline, CDR1 is SNHLY, CDR2 FYNNEI. Trimming took off 6 bases at V and 12 bases at J, with 14 bases between the two ends. CDR3: CASRAAPGELFF. The CDR3 nucleotides read TGTGCCAGCAGAGCGGCCCCAGGGGAACTGTTTTTT.

The chain joins TRBV7-2 to TRBJ1-2, with D uncertain. Trimming pared 1 base from V and 2 bases from J, leaving 14 bases between. This CDR3 is 16 amino acids long. CDR1 is SGHTA, CDR2 FQGNSA, per germline. CDR3 amino acids: CASSLDTSAGNYGYTF. CDR3 DNA: TGTGCCAGCAGCTTAGATACCTCAGCGGGAAACTATGGCTACACCTTC.

V gene TRBV5-4 combines with J gene TRBJ1-2, with TRBD1 as a possible D gene (6 bases). Per the germline V gene, CDR1 is SGHNT and CDR2 is YYREEE (reference sequence). Deletions cut 4 bases from V and 8 bases from J, with 18 bases between. The CDR3 covers 14 residues. CDR3 bases: TGTGCCAGCAGCAGAACCACAGGGTTGGAAGGCTACACCTTC. Residues: CASSRTTGLEGYTF.

The chain has TRBV5-1 and TRBJ1-1; the D is unclear. Germline assignment: CDR1 SGHRS and CDR2 YFSETQ. This CDR3 contains 11 residues. The V end was cut by 3 bases, the J end by 3 bases, with 3 bases between. CDR3 region: CASSSYTEAFF. For the CDR3, the DNA is TGCGCCAGCAGCTCCTACACTGAAGCTTTCTTT.

This rearrangement joins TRBV6-4 to TRBJ2-1; D remains ambiguous. The CDR3 runs to 15 residues. Germline V CDR1 and CDR2: MRHNA, SNTAGT. The ends were cut back, 4 bases at V and 0 bases at J, with 10 bases in the middle. CDR3: CASSADPFSYNEQFF. The DNA of the CDR3 is TGTGCCAGCAGTGCCGATCCGTTCTCCTACAATGAGCAGTTCTTC.

The chain has TRBV6-5 and TRBJ1-1; D possibly corresponds to TRBD1 (6 bases). Per germline, CDR1 MNHEY and CDR2 SVGAGI. Trimming pared 8 bases from V and 1 base from J, leaving 14 bases between. This CDR3 region has 14 residues. CDR3 in amino acids: CASRTYRENTEAFF. CDR3 DNA sequence: TGTGCCAGCCGTACGTACAGGGAGAACACTGAAGCTTTCTTT.

The chain has TRBV27 and TRBJ1-1; 7 nucleotides agree with TRBD1. Looked up from germline, CDR1 is MNHEY and CDR2 is SMNVEV (reference sequence). The V segment lost 1 base and the J segment 5 bases; nucleotides outside the gene matches: 7. The CDR3 consists of 15 residues. CDR3 residues: CASSLFQGGRTEAFF. CDR3 sequence (DNA): TGTGCCAGCAGTTTATTCCAGGGGGGCAGAACTGAAGCTTTCTTT.

The J gene is TRBJ2-2, the V gene TRBV10-3; weak D call: TRBD2 (5 bases). The germline gives CDR1 ENHRY, CDR2 SYGVKD. CDR3 size: 13 residues. With 4 bases removed from V and 5 bases from J, the gap between germline ends came to 8 bases. CDR3 nucleotides: TGTGCCATCAGTGTTCCGGGGACCGGGGAGCTGTTTTTT. This translates into CAISVPGTGELFF.